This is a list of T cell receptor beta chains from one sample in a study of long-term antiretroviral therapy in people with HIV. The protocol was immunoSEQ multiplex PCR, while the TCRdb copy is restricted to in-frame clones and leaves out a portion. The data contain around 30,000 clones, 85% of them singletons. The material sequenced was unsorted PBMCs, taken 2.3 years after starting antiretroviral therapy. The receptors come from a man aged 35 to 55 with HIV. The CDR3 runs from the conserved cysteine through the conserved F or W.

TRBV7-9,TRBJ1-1,CASSSTGPRDTEAFF
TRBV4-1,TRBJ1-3,CASSQDGDSGNTIYF
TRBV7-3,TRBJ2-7,CASSSRDRGFHEQYF
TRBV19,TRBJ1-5,CASSMTRLEPQHF
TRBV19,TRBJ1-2,CASSLGTGPHQSF
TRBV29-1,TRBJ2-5,CSVVGTGYQETQYF
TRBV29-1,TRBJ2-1,CSGRGSLSSDEQFF
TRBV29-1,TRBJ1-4,CSVRDFNEKLFF
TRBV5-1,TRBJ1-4,CASSLGTGTNEKLFF
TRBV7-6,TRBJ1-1,CASSLLGQTNTEAFF
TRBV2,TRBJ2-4,CASSAAGTDPAKNIQYF
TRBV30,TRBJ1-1,CAWSVQYGRARPEAFF
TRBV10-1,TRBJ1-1,CASSDRNFGIEAFF
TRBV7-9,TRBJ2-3,CASSGRTGRSTDTQYF
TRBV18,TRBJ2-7,CASSPGQNYEQYF
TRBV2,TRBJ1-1,CASILLGTASNEAFF
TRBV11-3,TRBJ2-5,CASSLWAGPQETQYF
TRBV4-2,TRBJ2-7,CASSQDYPGTSYEQYF
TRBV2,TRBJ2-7,CASTGQSYEQYF
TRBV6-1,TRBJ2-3,CASSEVGQGFNTQYF
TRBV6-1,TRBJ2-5,CASTWGQETQYF
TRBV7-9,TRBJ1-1,CASSSRDSLNTEAFF
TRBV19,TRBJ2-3,CASSLFRSGSTDTQYF
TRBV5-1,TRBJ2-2,CASSRADTSYTGELFF
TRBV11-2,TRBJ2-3,CASSLRISTDTQYF
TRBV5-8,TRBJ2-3,CASSLEPRGRAQYF
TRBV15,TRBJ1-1,CATSRDRGNTEAFF
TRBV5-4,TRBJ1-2,CASSLWNADRASRSNYGYTF
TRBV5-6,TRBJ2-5,CASSLARAGGPWLSETQYF
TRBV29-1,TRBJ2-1,CSEGGGGNEQFF
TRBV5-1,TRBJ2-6,CASLDSSGANVLTF
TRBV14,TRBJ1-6,CASSQLGSRDNSPLHF
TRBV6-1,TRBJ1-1,CASSTGFTEAFF
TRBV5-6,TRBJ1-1,CASSLTGGMGTEAFF
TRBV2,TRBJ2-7,CASSVVGYTEQYF
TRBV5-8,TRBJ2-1,CASSSTGVSHNEQFF
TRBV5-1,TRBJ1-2,CASSFFVTPSGLDGYTF
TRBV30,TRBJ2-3,CAWSVLPDTQYF
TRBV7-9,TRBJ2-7,CASSLLWQGGGAYEQYF
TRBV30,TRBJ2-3,CAWGKAVSTDTQYF
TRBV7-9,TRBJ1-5,CASSLAGDQPQHF
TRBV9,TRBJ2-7,CASSPTGTLYEQYF
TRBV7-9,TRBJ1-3,CASSRRGFGNTIYF
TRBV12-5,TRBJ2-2,CASGLVVLDLGQGTGELFF
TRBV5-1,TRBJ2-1,CASHAESGVYNEQFF
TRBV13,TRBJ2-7,CASSLGTSGPSSYEQYF
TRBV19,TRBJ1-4,CASSIGRGTGGNEKLFF
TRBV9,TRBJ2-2,CASSVGLAGDSNTGELFF
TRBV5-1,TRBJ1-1,CASSSLSGTEAFF
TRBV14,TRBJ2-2,CASSRISSGRNTGELFF